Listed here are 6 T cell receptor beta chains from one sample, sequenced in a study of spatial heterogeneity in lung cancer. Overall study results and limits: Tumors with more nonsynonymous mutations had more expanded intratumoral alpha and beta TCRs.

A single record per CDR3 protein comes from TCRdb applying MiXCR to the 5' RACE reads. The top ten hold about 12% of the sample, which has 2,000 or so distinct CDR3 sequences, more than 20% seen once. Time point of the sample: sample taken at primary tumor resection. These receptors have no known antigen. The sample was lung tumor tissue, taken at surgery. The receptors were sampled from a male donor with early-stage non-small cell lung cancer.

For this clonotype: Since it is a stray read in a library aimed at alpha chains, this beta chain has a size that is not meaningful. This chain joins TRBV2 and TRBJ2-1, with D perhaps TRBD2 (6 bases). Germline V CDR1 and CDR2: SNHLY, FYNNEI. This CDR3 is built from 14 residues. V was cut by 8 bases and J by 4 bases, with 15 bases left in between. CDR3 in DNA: TGTGCCAGCTCGGAGGGATTGGGGTACAATGAGCAGTTCTTC. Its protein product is CASSEGLGYNEQFF. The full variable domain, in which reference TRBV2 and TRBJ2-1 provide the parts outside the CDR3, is EPEVTQTPSHQVTQMGQEVILRCVPISNHLYFYWYRQILGQKVEFLVSFYNNEISEKSEIFDDQFSVERPDGSNFTLKIRSTKLEDSAMYFCASSEGLGYNEQFFGPGTRLTVL.

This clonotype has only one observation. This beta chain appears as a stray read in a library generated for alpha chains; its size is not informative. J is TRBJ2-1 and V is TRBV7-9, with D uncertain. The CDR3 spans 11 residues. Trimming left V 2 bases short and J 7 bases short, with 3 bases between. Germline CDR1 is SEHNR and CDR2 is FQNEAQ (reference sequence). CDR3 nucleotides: TGTGCCAGCAGCTTAACGAATGAGCAGTTCTTC. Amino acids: CASSLTNEQFF.

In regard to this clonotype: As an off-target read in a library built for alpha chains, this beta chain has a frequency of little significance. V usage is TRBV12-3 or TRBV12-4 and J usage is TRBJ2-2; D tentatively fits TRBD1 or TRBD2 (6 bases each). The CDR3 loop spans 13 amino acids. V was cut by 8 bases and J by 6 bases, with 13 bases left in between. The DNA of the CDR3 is TGTGCCAGCGCTCTGGGGGGCCCCGGGGAGCTGTTTTTT. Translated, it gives CASALGGPGELFF.

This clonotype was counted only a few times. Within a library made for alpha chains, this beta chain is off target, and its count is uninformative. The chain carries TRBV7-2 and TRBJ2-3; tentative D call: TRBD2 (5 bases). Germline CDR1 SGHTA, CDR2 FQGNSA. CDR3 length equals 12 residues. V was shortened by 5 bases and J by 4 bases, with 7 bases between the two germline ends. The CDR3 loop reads CASSPGADTQYF. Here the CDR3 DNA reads TGTGCCAGCAGCCCCGGGGCAGATACGCAGTATTTT.

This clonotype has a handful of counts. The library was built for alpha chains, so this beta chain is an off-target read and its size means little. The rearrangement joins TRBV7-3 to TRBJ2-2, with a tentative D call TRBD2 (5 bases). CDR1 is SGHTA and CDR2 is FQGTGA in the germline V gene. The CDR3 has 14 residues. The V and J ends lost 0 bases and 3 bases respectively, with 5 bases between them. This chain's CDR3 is CASSLTSDTGELFF. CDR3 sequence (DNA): TGTGCCAGCAGCTTAACTAGCGACACCGGGGAGCTGTTTTTT.

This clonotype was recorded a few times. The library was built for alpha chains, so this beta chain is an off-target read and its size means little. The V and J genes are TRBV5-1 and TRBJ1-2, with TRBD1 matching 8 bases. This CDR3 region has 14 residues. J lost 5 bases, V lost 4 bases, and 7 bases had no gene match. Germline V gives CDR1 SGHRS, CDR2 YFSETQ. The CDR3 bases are TGCGCCAGCAGCAAACAGGGGGAACAATATGGCTACACCTTC. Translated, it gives CASSKQGEQYGYTF.